The 26 T cell receptor beta chains listed next were all sequenced from one sample in a study of glioma-infiltrating T cells after dendritic cell vaccination. The sample's time point: after dendritic cell vaccination, including at tumor progression/relapse. Measured with immunoSEQ multiplex PCR; TCRdb has only the in-frame clones, and not every one. The sample has 20,000 to 30,000 clones; around nine tenths are singletons. The material sequenced was blood, taken after dendritic cell vaccination. These TCRs come from a human donor with glioblastoma.

The CDR3 loop reads CASSAARGGTDTQYF. In DNA form, the CDR3 reads TGTGCCAGCAGTGCTGCCAGGGGCGGCACAGATACGCAGTATTTT. The rearrangement joins TRBV2 to TRBJ2-3; D perhaps matches TRBD1 (6 bases). The germline V and J ends were trimmed by 4 bases and 1 base, with 12 bases remaining between them. This CDR3 region has 15 residues. In germline, CDR1 is SNHLY, CDR2 FYNNEI.

J is TRBJ1-2 and V is TRBV10-1, with D uncertain. The V and J ends lost 0 bases and 4 bases respectively, with 6 bases between them. Germline CDR1 and CDR2: WNHNN and SYGVQD (reference sequence). The CDR3 is 13 residues long. CDR3 sequence: CASSESFFYGYTF. DNA of the CDR3: TGCGCCAGCAGTGAGTCCTTTTTCTATGGCTACACCTTC.

This sequence joins TRBV7-9 and TRBJ2-7, with TRBD1 as a possible D gene (6 bases). The V end lost 5 bases, the J end lost 0 bases, and 20 bases lay between the germline ends. The CDR3 is made up of 17 amino acids. CDR1 SEHNR and CDR2 FQNEAQ come from the germline V gene (reference sequence). The CDR3, as DNA: TGTGCCAGCAGCGCCCAGATTGGGCAGGGGAACTCCTACGAGCAGTACTTC. Translating it yields CASSAQIGQGNSYEQYF.

This clone was counted a few times. Other nucleotide sequences in the sample specify the same CDR3. The chain recombines TRBV4-1 with TRBJ1-6; no reliable D call. V was cut by 0 bases and J by 7 bases, with 10 bases left in between. CDR3 length: 15 amino acids. Per germline, CDR1 MGHRA and CDR2 YSYEKL. CDR3 protein: CASSQDAGPNSPLHF. Written as DNA, the CDR3 is TGCGCCAGCAGCCAAGATGCAGGCCCAAATTCACCCCTCCACTTT.

This rearrangement joins TRBV5-4 to TRBJ1-1, with 7 bases fitting TRBD1. The V and J ends lost 3 bases and 0 bases, in that order; junction bases with no gene match: 2. This CDR3 has 14 amino acids. Germline V gene data show CDR1 as SGHNT and CDR2 as YYREEE (reference sequence). The CDR3 coding sequence is TGTGCCAGCAGCTCGACAGGGCTGAACACTGAAGCTTTCTTT. This translates into CASSSTGLNTEAFF. Full variable domain (rest looked up from reference TRBV5-4 and TRBJ1-1): ETGVTQSPTHLIKTRGQQVTLRCSSQSGHNTVSWYQQALGQGPQFIFQYYREEENGRGNFPPRFSGLQFPNYSSELNVNALELDDSALYLCASSSTGLNTEAFFGQGTRLTVV.

A note on this clone: This same CDR3 is encoded by further DNA sequences in the sample. The chain has TRBV19 and TRBJ1-6; TRBD1 might be the D (6 bases). The V gene's germline CDR1 is LNHDA and CDR2 SQIVND (reference sequence). This CDR3 comprises 15 residues. With 5 bases removed from V and 6 bases from J, the gap between germline ends came to 14 bases. CDR3 protein: CASSGWTALNSPLHF. The CDR3 nucleotides read TGTGCCAGTAGTGGATGGACAGCCCTTAATTCACCCCTCCACTTT.

This chain connects TRBV2 to TRBJ1-2; 8 bases agree with TRBD1. Germline CDR1 is SNHLY and CDR2 is FYNNEI. V gave up 1 base and J gave up 6 bases; unmatched junction bases: 10. The CDR3 runs to 16 residues. This CDR3 is CASSEVAGGWKNGYTF. For the CDR3, the DNA is TGTGCCAGCAGTGAAGTAGCAGGGGGCTGGAAGAATGGCTACACCTTC.

This sequence joins TRBV25-1 and TRBJ2-7, with TRBD1 identical over 7 bases. The CDR3 contains 16 residues. Germline V gene sequence: CDR1 MGHDK, CDR2 SYGVNS. V lost 4 bases to trimming and J lost 0 bases; unmatched junction nucleotides: 9. Written as DNA, the CDR3 is TGTGCCAGCAGTGCCCCGGGACAGACGATCTCCTACGAGCAGTACTTC. Amino acid sequence: CASSAPGQTISYEQYF.

This chain joins TRBV19 and TRBJ1-6; 7 nucleotides align to TRBD1. CDR1 and CDR2 (germline): LNHDA, SQIVND (reference sequence). The CDR3 has 16 amino acids. The junction had 4 bases not matched to a gene; V was cut back by 5 bases and J by 0 bases. The CDR3 DNA reads as TGTGCCAGTAGTCGGGACAGCAACTCCTATAATTCACCCCTCCACTTT. This codes for CASSRDSNSYNSPLHF.

As concerns this clone: An end of the junction does not agree with germline; a read error may underlie this. Other DNA sequences from this sample encode an identical CDR3 as well. The V and J genes are TRBV4-1 and TRBJ1-6; D might be TRBD1 (5 bases). The CDR3 sequence is 19 residues long. The germline gives CDR1 MGHRA, CDR2 YSYEKL. As DNA, the CDR3 is TGCGCCAGCAGCCAAGATATAGGGACGCAGGGAGGCTATAATTCCCCCCTCCACTTT. Translation gives CASSQDIGTQGGYNSPLHF.

This sequence joins TRBV27 and TRBJ2-7; possible D gene TRBD2, 5 bases. The CDR3 loop spans 15 amino acids. The V gene's germline CDR1 is MNHEY and CDR2 SMNVEV (reference sequence). Trimming took 7 bases from V and 0 from J, leaving 16 bases between them. CDR3 amino acids: CASTATGKSSYEQYF. CDR3 in DNA: TGTGCCAGCACCGCAACCGGGAAAAGCTCCTACGAGCAGTACTTC.

The chain couples TRBV7-9 to TRBJ2-7, with 7 bases identical to TRBD1. V shed 5 bases and J 4 bases; nucleotides not matched to a gene: 5. The CDR3 has 13 residues. CDR1 SEHNR and CDR2 FQNEAQ come from the germline V gene (reference sequence). The CDR3 sequence: CASSTGTAYEQYF. For the CDR3, the DNA is TGTGCCAGCAGCACCGGGACAGCGTACGAGCAGTACTTC.

This chain uses TRBV19 with TRBJ1-2, with TRBD1 identical over 8 bases. J was trimmed by 3 bases and V by 8 bases; bases with no gene match: 11. The CDR3 totals 15 residues. Germline loops: CDR1 LNHDA, CDR2 SQIVND (reference sequence). The CDR3 sequence is CASGPQTGDDYGYTF. CDR3 coding DNA: TGTGCCAGTGGGCCACAGACAGGGGATGACTATGGCTACACCTTC.

This clone turned up a few times. The chain employs TRBV18 and TRBJ2-1, with TRBD1 identical over 9 bases. The CDR3 covers 14 residues. The germline CDR1 and CDR2 sequences are KGHSH and LQKENI. V was clipped by 5 bases and J by 7 bases; unmatched bases: 6. Here the CDR3 DNA reads TGTGCCAGCTCAAGATCCGGGACAGGGAATGAGCAGTTCTTC. Translation: CASSRSGTGNEQFF.

The rearrangement joins TRBV11-2 to TRBJ2-2, with 9 bases matching TRBD1. The V segment lost 4 bases and the J segment 7 bases; nucleotides outside the gene matches: 7. The CDR3 has 15 residues. Germline values: CDR1 SGHAT, CDR2 FQNNGV. The CDR3 sequence: CASSYGQGSDGELFF. The CDR3, as DNA: TGTGCCAGCAGCTATGGACAGGGGTCGGACGGGGAGCTGTTTTTT. Together with reference TRBV11-2 and TRBJ2-2, the CDR3 gives the full variable domain: EAGVAQSPRYKIIEKRQSVAFWCNPISGHATLYWYQQILGQGPKLLIQFQNNGVVDDSQLPKDRFSAERLKGVDSTLKIQPAKLEDSAVYLCASSYGQGSDGELFFGEGSRLTVL.

The V call is TRBV4-1, the J call TRBJ2-2; 7 bases are shared with TRBD1. The germline V gene has CDR1 MGHRA and CDR2 YSYEKL. The CDR3 has 18 amino acids. The ends lost 0 bases at V and 0 bases at J; junction bases unmatched: 7. CDR3 sequence reads: CASSQDPGGVANTGELFF. For the CDR3, the DNA is TGCGCCAGCAGCCAAGATCCAGGGGGTGTAGCGAACACCGGGGAGCTGTTTTTT.

The J gene is TRBJ1-5, the V gene TRBV7-8; 7 bases agree with TRBD1. J lost 0 bases, V lost 5 bases, and 10 bases had no gene match. CDR1 and CDR2 from the germline V gene are SGHVS and FQNEAQ. This CDR3 contains 17 residues. The chain's CDR3 is CASSEGETGRSNQPQHF. The CDR3 DNA reads as TGTGCCAGCAGCGAAGGAGAGACAGGGCGTAGCAATCAGCCCCAGCATTTT.

The chain uses TRBV5-1 and TRBJ2-1, with a weak D call TRBD2 (7 bases). There are 16 residues in the CDR3. The germline V and J ends were trimmed by 4 bases and 10 bases, with 24 bases remaining between them. Germline values: CDR1 SGHRS, CDR2 YFSETQ. As DNA, the CDR3 is TGCGCCAGCAGCATCGGGGGGCTTCCCAATCAGGGGGAGCAGTTCTTC. Amino acid sequence: CASSIGGLPNQGEQFF.

J is TRBJ2-1 and V is TRBV29-1; 8 bases agree with TRBD1. CDR1 is SQVTM and CDR2 is ANQGSEA in the germline V gene. The CDR3 spans 13 residues. V lost 7 bases, J lost 9 bases, and 11 bases stayed unmatched. Here the CDR3 DNA reads TGCAGCGCTGACGACAGGGGTTCGATTGAGCAGTTCTTC. This gives the protein CSADDRGSIEQFF.

This chain uses TRBV7-9 with TRBJ1-1; the D is unclear. This CDR3 comprises 12 residues. Germline V CDR1 and CDR2: SEHNR, FQNEAQ (reference sequence). V lost 2 bases, J lost 10 bases, and 11 bases lay in between. This chain's CDR3 is CASSLQQAGAFF. Written as DNA, the CDR3 is TGTGCCAGCAGCTTACAGCAGGCGGGAGCTTTCTTT.

For the CDR3, the DNA is TGTGCCTGGAGTGACCTAACAGGGGCTGCCGTTCTTAAGCAGTTCTTC. Translating gives CAWSDLTGAAVLKQFF. The rearrangement links TRBV30 to TRBJ2-1, with TRBD1 identical over 7 bases. Germline CDR1 is GTSNPN and CDR2 is SVGIG (reference sequence). CDR3 length: 16 amino acids. V lost 1 base and J lost 11; bases outside the gene matches: 17.

The V gene is TRBV5-1, the J gene TRBJ2-1; tentatively, D is TRBD2 (5 bases). The CDR3 totals 16 residues. Germline-derived CDR1 and CDR2 are SGHRS and YFSETQ. Trimming removed 3 bases at V and 2 bases at J, with 15 bases between. The CDR3 nucleotides read TGCGCCAGCAGCTCCGAGGGCTGGGGTACCTACAATGAGCAGTTCTTC. It codes for CASSSEGWGTYNEQFF.

The count of this clone is one. The chain is built from TRBV9 and TRBJ1-6; D may be TRBD1 (5 bases). The germline CDR1 and CDR2 sequences are SGDLS and YYNGEE. The CDR3 totals 14 residues. V lost 3 bases, J lost 8 bases, and 12 bases lay in between. CDR3: CASSAGGGDSPLHF. CDR3 bases: TGTGCCAGCAGCGCCGGGGGGGGTGATTCACCCCTCCACTTT.

The sample holds one count of this clone. The chain links TRBV19 to TRBJ1-4; D might be TRBD1 (5 bases). Germline CDR1 reads LNHDA; CDR2 reads SQIVND (reference sequence). The CDR3 has 18 residues. The V end lost 4 bases, the J end lost 0 bases, and 18 bases lay between the germline ends. The CDR3 bases are TGTGCCAGTAGTACCGGAGGGACCTTCTATGCAACTAATGAAAAACTGTTTTTT. This translates into CASSTGGTFYATNEKLFF.

V and J are TRBV11-2 and TRBJ1-1; unclear D gene. V lost 2 bases to trimming and J lost 2 bases, with 6 bases between them. The CDR3 has 13 residues. Germline V lookup: CDR1 SGHAT, CDR2 FQNNGV. The chain's CDR3 is CASSLSFNTEAFF. Here the CDR3 DNA reads TGTGCCAGCAGCTTATCGTTCAACACTGAAGCTTTCTTT. Supplemented by reference TRBV11-2 and TRBJ1-1, the full variable domain reads EAGVAQSPRYKIIEKRQSVAFWCNPISGHATLYWYQQILGQGPKLLIQFQNNGVVDDSQLPKDRFSAERLKGVDSTLKIQPAKLEDSAVYLCASSLSFNTEAFFGQGTRLTVV.

V usage is TRBV2 and J usage is TRBJ1-2; TRBD1 might be the D (6 bases). Trimming pared 5 bases from V and 3 bases from J, leaving 10 bases between. CDR1 and CDR2 (germline): SNHLY, FYNNEI. CDR3 length: 13 amino acids. The CDR3 reads CASSKDSDYGYTF. The CDR3 DNA follows: TGTGCCAGCAGTAAGGACAGTGACTATGGCTACACCTTC.